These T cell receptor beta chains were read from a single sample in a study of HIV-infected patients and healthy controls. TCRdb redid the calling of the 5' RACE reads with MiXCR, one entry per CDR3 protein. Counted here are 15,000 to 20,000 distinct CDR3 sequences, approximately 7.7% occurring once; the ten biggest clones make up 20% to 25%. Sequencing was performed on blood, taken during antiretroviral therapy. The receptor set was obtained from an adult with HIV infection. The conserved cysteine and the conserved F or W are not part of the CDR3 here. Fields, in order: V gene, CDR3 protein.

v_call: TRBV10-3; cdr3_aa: AITLQLNTEAF
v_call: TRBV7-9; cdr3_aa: ASSVRFQETQY
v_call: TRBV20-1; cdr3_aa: SASGIEGETQY
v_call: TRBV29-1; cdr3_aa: SVERVQDTEAF
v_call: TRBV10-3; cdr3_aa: AISDPIRAPMNTEAF
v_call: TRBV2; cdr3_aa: ASRDGHTEAF
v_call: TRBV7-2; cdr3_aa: ASSLRGLAGNEQF
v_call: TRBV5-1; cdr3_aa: ASSTGSGFDTDTQY
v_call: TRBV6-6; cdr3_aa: ASSYSTVMQAGEKLF
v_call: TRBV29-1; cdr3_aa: SVGDFYGYT
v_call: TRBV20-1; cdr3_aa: SAIDNEQF
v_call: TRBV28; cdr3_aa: ASIPGGTLDTGELF
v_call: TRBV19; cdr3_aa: ASSARRQVHNQPQH
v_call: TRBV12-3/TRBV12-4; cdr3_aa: ASSHGGQRGRETQY
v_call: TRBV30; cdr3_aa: AWSRAGVFNEQF
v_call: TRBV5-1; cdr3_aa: ASSWGLAGAYNEQF
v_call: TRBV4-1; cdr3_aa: ASSQERGGPDTQY
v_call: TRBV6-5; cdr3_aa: ASSYSRQGEQY
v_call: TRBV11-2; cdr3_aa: ASSHPRTTPGEQY
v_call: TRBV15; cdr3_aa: ATSRDQASYNEQF
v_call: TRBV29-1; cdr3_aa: SVEDRATNEQF
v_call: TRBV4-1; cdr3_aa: ASSQEGRGHYEQY
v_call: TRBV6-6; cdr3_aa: ASSYEGATHNEQF
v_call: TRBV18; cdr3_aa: ASSPEYEQY
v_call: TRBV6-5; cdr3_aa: ASSGSERDYYEQY
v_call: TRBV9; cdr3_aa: ASSVVISSGANVLT
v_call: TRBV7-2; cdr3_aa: ASSSGTGTEKLF
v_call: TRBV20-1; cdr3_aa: SARRGPSEQY
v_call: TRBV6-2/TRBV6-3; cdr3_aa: ASDRADPSTDTQY
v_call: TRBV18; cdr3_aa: ASSASISGNTIY
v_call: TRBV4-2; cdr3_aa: ASSPRAGGYNEQF
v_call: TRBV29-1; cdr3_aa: SVEAGGWSYEQY
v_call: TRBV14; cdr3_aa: ASSPTEGGVWTEAF
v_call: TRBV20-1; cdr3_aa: SAPPYAGYEQY
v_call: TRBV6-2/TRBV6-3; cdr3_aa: ASGGVLNTEAF
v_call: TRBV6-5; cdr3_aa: ASSYSGWDYGYT
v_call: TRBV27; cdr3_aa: ASSLGGPSGEQY
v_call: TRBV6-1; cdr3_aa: ASTEPGQDLYGYT
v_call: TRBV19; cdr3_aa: ASSIFAGDTGELF
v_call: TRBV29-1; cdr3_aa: SVERVIDNEQF
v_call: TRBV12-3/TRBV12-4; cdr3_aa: ANTRQGNTGELF
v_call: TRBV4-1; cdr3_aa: ASSQDGGRARREQF
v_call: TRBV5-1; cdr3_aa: ASSLAPTGATEAF
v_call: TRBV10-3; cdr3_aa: AISESKGARTEAF
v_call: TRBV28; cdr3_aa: ASSPRGVLAF
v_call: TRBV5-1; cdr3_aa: ASSLRAASVNTEAF
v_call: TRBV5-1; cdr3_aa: ASSLEGGVGY
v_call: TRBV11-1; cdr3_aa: ASSLDMYAEKLTDTQY
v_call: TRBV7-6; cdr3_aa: ASGEGWGTDTQY
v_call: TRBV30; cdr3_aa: AWSRGDAGELF
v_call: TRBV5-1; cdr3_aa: ASSHRQSDFQETQY
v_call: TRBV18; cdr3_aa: ASSPPTTTDTQY
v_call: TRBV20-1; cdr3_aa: SACGDSSYNEQF
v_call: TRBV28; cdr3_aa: ASSPPNGLAGYEQY